The 15 T cell receptor beta chains reported below all come from one sample, sequenced in a study of T cell responses to AZD1222 COVID-19 vaccine (dated by TCRdb to the early 2020s). Receptors were amplified or captured by the immunoSEQ multiplex PCR assay. TCRdb carries this immuneACCESS record with in-frame sequences only. Its versions omit some clonotypes, under half of them owing to an unresolved V gene in the studies checked, with the rest unexplained. In all, the sample holds 150,000 to 160,000 clones, and roughly 90% of those were seen once. Clones ranked in the top ten supply about 1.6% of the sample. Taken with the paper, the label for time point translates to: about 28 days (+/-7) after the second vaccine dose. This specimen consisted of peripheral blood, obtained 28 days after the second AZD1222 dose. All receptors derive from an adult who received the AZD1222 COVID-19 vaccine.

This clone was observed a handful of times. The chain carries TRBV7-2 and TRBJ1-5; D not resolved. The CDR3 totals 13 residues. Between the trimmed V and J ends, which lost 6 bases and 5 bases, there was a span of 11 bases. Germline CDR1 SGHTA, CDR2 FQGNSA. This CDR3 reads CASSLEIHQPQHF. CDR3 sequence (DNA): TGTGCCAGCAGTCTCGAAATTCATCAGCCCCAGCATTTT.

The chain uses TRBV5-1 and TRBJ2-7, with a tentative D call TRBD1 (6 bases). In germline, CDR1 is SGHRS, CDR2 YFSETQ. Trimming removed 4 bases at V and 0 bases at J, with 11 bases between. This CDR3 is 14 amino acids long. The CDR3 DNA reads TGCGCCAGCAGCCACGACAGGAGCTCCTACGAGCAGTACTTC. This sequence encodes CASSHDRSSYEQYF.

The CDR3, as DNA: TGTGCCAGCACCGCACCGGGACAGGGTTTATATGGCTACACCTTC. The encoded protein is CASTAPGQGLYGYTF. J is TRBJ1-2 and V is TRBV28; TRBD1 matches 9 bases. The germline gives CDR1 MDHEN, CDR2 SYDVKM. The CDR3 totals 15 residues. With V trimmed by 7 bases and J by 5 bases, 11 bases remained unmatched.

The chain recombines TRBV13 with TRBJ2-7, with TRBD1 identical over 7 bases. The CDR3 extends over 14 amino acids. J gave up 1 base and V 2 bases, and 2 bases lay outside the gene matches. The germline CDR1 and CDR2 sequences are PRHDT and FYEKMQ (reference sequence). The CDR3: CASSLPGQSYEQYF. CDR3 nucleotide sequence: TGTGCCAGCAGCTTACCGGGACAGTCCTACGAGCAGTACTTC. Full variable domain (outside the CDR3, taken from reference TRBV13 and TRBJ2-7): AAGVIQSPRHLIKEKRETATLKCYPIPRHDTVYWYQQGPGQDPQFLISFYEKMQSDKGSIPDRFSAQQFSDYHSELNMSSLELGDSALYFCASSLPGQSYEQYFGPGTRLTVT.

The chain links TRBV28 to TRBJ2-1; 11 positions agree with TRBD2. The germline V gene has CDR1 MDHEN and CDR2 SYDVKM. This CDR3 contains 15 residues. Germline trimming cut 5 bases from V and 6 bases from J; bases unmatched to any gene: 6. CDR3 bases: TGTGCCAGCAGTGGGCTAGCGGGAGGATTCAATGAGCAGTTCTTC. Amino acid sequence: CASSGLAGGFNEQFF. Based on the CDR3 plus reference TRBV28 and TRBJ2-1, the full variable domain is DVKVTQSSRYLVKRTGEKVFLECVQDMDHENMFWYRQDPGLGLRLIYFSYDVKMKEKGDIPEGYSVSREKKERFSLILESASTNQTSMYLCASSGLAGGFNEQFFGPGTRLTVL.

In this sample, this clone turned up a few times. The gene calls are TRBV3-1 (or the pseudogene TRBV3-2) and TRBJ2-3; D is perhaps TRBD1 (6 bases). Trimming took 2 bases from V and 7 from J, leaving 16 bases between them. In germline, CDR1 is LGHDT, CDR2 YNNKEL (reference sequence). The CDR3 totals 15 residues. In DNA, the CDR3 is TGTGCCAGCAGCCAACGAGACAGGCTTAGGTATACGCAGTATTTT. Translating gives CASSQRDRLRYTQYF.

The chain is built from TRBV7-8 and TRBJ2-5; 11 positions match TRBD2. After removal of 1 base from V and 5 bases from J, the junction contained 6 bases not matched to a gene. Germline loops: CDR1 SGHVS, CDR2 FQNEAQ. This CDR3 spans 16 amino acids. The CDR3 protein is CASSLGVSSGGETQYF. The CDR3 nucleotides read TGTGCCAGCAGCTTAGGAGTGTCTAGCGGGGGGGAGACCCAGTACTTC.

This clone occurred once. V and J are TRBV25-1 and TRBJ1-3; D gene uncertain. The CDR3 runs to 13 residues. Trimming removed 2 bases from V and 3 bases from J, with 5 bases in between. Germline V CDR1 and CDR2: MGHDK, SYGVNS. CDR3: CASSEMGGNTIYF. CDR3 DNA sequence: TGTGCCAGCAGTGAAATGGGTGGAAACACCATATATTTT.

The chain couples TRBV6-5 to TRBJ1-5; D not resolved. V was trimmed by 6 bases and J by 0 bases, leaving 9 bases between them. The CDR3 is 14 residues long. Germline V lookup: CDR1 MNHEY, CDR2 SVGAGI. The CDR3 here is CASRPGASNQPQHF. CDR3 coding DNA: TGTGCCAGCAGGCCGGGAGCTAGCAATCAGCCCCAGCATTTT.

V and J are TRBV6-5 and TRBJ1-1; D gene ambiguous. Trimming took 0 bases from V and 8 from J, leaving 16 bases between them. Germline V CDR1 and CDR2: MNHEY, SVGAGI. The CDR3 covers 15 residues. CDR3 bases: TGTGCCAGCAGTTACTCGACGGTCTTTGGTGCCGAAGCTTTCTTT. Encoded protein: CASSYSTVFGAEAFF.

The rearrangement uses TRBV19 and TRBJ2-3; tentative D call: TRBD2 (6 bases). Germline CDR1 and CDR2: LNHDA and SQIVND (reference sequence). Trimming left V 6 bases short and J 0 bases short, with 16 bases between. This CDR3 comprises 16 residues. In nucleotides, the CDR3 is TGTGCCAGTAGCCCCGGGCTAGCGCCTAGCACAGATACGCAGTATTTT. As protein: CASSPGLAPSTDTQYF.

V is TRBV5-4 and J is TRBJ2-1; 14 positions match TRBD2. J gave up 5 bases and V 4 bases, and 11 bases lay outside the gene matches. This CDR3 has 18 amino acids. Germline V gene data show CDR1 as SGHNT and CDR2 as YYREEE (reference sequence). CDR3 DNA sequence: TGTGCCAGCAGCGCAGGACTAGCGGGGGGCCTGCCGAACAATGAGCAGTTCTTC. Its translation: CASSAGLAGGLPNNEQFF.

The rearrangement joins TRBV27 to TRBJ2-5; D gene unclear. The CDR3 spans 14 residues. Germline-derived CDR1 and CDR2 are MNHEY and SMNVEV (reference sequence). V was shortened by 4 bases and J by 7 bases, with 16 bases between the two germline ends. The CDR3 region is CASSSQGLIGTQYF. The CDR3 nucleotides are TGTGCCAGCAGTTCGCAAGGATTGATAGGGACCCAGTACTTC.

CDR3 sequence (DNA): TGTGCCAGCAGCTTTGCAGGAGCCTATGGCTACACCTTC. Translating gives CASSFAGAYGYTF. This chain joins TRBV7-2 and TRBJ1-2, with D unresolved. Per the germline V gene, CDR1 is SGHTA and CDR2 is FQGNSA. CDR3 length equals 13 residues. The V end was cut by 3 bases, the J end by 4 bases, with 9 bases between.

The V call is TRBV6-5, the J call TRBJ2-5; tentative D call: TRBD2 (8 bases). The V gene's germline CDR1 is MNHEY and CDR2 SVGAGI. With 5 bases removed from V and 6 bases from J, the gap between germline ends came to 16 bases. CDR3 length: 14 residues. Written as DNA, the CDR3 is TGTGCCAGCAGTCGACAGGGCGGGGGGCAGACCCAGTACTTC. Translating gives CASSRQGGGQTQYF.